This T cell receptor (beta chain) came from a study of OX40 agonist ivuxolimab in advanced cancers. Study-level information: Treatment received earlier with anti-PD-1, anti-PD-L1 or anti-CTLA-4 agents was allowed, and approximately 44% had some.

Profiled with immunoSEQ multiplex PCR; TCRdb holds only in-frame clones, not every one. The table lists more than 55,000 clones, about 83% of them singletons, with more than 0.5% in the top ten. Study conclusions and caveats: Expanded clones belonging to CD8+ T cells outnumbered, on average, those of CD4+.

About this clone itself: Its target is not known.

Germline values: CDR1 SGHRS, CDR2 YFSETQ. With V trimmed by 3 bases and J by 0 bases, 8 bases remained unmatched. This CDR3 is 16 amino acids long. Autoimmune disease history or systemic immunosuppression was exclusionary. This chain connects TRBV5-1 to TRBJ2-5; TRBD2 aligns across 7 bases. The material was CD4+ or CD8+ T cells sorted from blood, obtained in a trial of the OX40 agonist ivuxolimab. This clonotype was obtained from an adult with an advanced solid tumor such as melanoma, head and neck, liver or kidney cancer. The CDR3 reads CASSWGGAGYQETQYF. The CDR3 DNA sequence: TGCGCCAGCAGCTGGGGGGGAGCGGGGTACCAAGAGACCCAGTACTTC.